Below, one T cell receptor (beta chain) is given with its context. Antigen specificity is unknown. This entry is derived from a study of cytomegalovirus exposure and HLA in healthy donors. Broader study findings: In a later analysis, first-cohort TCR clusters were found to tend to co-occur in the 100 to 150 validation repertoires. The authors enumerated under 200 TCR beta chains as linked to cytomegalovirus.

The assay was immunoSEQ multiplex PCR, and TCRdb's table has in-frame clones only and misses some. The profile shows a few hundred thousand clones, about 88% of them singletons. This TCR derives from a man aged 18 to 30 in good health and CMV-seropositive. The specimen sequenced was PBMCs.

The DNA of the CDR3 is TGCAGCGTTGCCCTGTCTACGTCGGTTATTACCTACAATGAGCAGTTCTTC. This gives the protein CSVALSTSVITYNEQFF. The chain joins TRBV29-1 to TRBJ2-1; D is uncertain. The CDR3 has 17 amino acids. Germline V CDR1 and CDR2: SQVTM, ANQGSEA. Trimming removed 4 bases at V and 2 bases at J, with 21 bases between.